This T cell receptor beta chain was recorded in a study of memory CD4+ T cells and cytomegalovirus serostatus. The sort gate was single viable CD3+CD4+CD8-CD45RO+ cells for memory CD4+ T cells. CD4+ T cells were isolated by positive magnetic selection. Study-level results: CD4+ memory repertoires contained 67 of 164 reported CMV TCRbeta sequences.

The data were produced by immunoSEQ multiplex PCR, yet TCRdb's version contains in-frame clones alone and is incomplete. The sample includes tens of thousands of clones, roughly 80% of them seen just once. In germline, CDR1 is LNHDA, CDR2 SQIVND (reference sequence). V lost 3 bases to trimming and J lost 9 bases, with 15 bases between them. The CDR3 is 14 residues long. In regard to this clone: Its antigen is unidentified.

This receptor was taken from an adult in good health and CMV-seronegative. The sequenced sample consisted of memory CD4+ T cells from blood. The genes are TRBV19 and TRBJ2-1, with a tentative D call TRBD2 (6 bases). The DNA of the CDR3 is TGTGCCAGTAGTATCGAGCGGGTAGTTGGTGAGCAGTTCTTC. Amino acids: CASSIERVVGEQFF.